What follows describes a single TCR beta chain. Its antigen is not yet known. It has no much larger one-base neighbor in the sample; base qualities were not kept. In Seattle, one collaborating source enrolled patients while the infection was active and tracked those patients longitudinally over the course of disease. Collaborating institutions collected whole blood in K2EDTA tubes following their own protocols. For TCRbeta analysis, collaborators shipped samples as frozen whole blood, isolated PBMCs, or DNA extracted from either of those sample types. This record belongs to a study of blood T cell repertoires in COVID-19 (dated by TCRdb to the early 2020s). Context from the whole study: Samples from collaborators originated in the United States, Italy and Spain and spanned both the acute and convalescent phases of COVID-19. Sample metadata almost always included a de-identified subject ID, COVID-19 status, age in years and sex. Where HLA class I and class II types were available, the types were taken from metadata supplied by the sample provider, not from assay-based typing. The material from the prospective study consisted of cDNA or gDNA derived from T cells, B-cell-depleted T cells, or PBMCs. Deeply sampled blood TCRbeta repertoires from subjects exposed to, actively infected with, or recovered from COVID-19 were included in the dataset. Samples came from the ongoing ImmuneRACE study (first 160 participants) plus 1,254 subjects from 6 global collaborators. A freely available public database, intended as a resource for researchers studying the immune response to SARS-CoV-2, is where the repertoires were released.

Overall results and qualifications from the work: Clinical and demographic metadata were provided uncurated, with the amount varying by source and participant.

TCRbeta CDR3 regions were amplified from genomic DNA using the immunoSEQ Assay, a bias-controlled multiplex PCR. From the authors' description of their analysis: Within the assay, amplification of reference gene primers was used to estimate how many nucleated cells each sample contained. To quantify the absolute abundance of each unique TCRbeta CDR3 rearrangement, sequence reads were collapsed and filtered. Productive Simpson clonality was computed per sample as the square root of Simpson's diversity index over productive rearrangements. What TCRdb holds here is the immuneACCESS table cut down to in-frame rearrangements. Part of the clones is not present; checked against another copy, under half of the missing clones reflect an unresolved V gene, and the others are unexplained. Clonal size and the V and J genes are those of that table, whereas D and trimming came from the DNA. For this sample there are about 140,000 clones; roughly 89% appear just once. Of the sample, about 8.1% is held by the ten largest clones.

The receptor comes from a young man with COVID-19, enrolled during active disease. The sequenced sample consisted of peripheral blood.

The CDR3 amino acid sequence is: CASSLVFGTAHTGELFF. The DNA is as follows: TGTGCCAGCAGCTTAGTTTTTGGGACAGCCCACACCGGGGAGCTGTTTTTT. The sequence is built from TRBV11-3 and TRBJ2-2, and TRBD1 aligns with 7 junction nucleotides. The germline V and J ends show losses of 1 base and 3 bases respectively, and no gene match explains 8 bases of the junction. The CDR1 and CDR2 encoded by the germline V gene are SGHNT and YENEEA. The CDR3 contains 17 residues, cysteine and phenylalanine counted. CDR3 DNA only is kept here, 51 bases in frame from base 1.